These T cell receptor beta chains were read from a single sample in a study of blood T cell repertoires in COVID-19. The repertoire was sequenced with immunoSEQ multiplex PCR; TCRdb's copy has only in-frame clones and lacks some. In the table there are 310,000 or so clones, approximately 88% of which are singletons. The specimen was peripheral blood. The receptors come from a young man with COVID-19, enrolled during active disease. Both conserved end residues are part of each CDR3. The D gene is left open where the match is weak.

V: TRBV18
D: TRBD1
J: TRBJ1-1
CDR3: CASSPSAGTGMNTEAFF

V: TRBV30
D: TRBD1
J: TRBJ1-5
CDR3: CAWRTGGGFGPQHF

V: TRBV2
D: NA
J: TRBJ1-5
CDR3: CASSEAQGGNQPQHF

V: TRBV6-2/TRBV6-3
D: TRBD2
J: TRBJ2-7
CDR3: CASSYSGGGREQYF

V: TRBV19
D: NA
J: TRBJ1-5
CDR3: CASSPGQFSNQPQHF

V: TRBV5-1
D: NA
J: TRBJ1-6
CDR3: CASSQQHGQVYSPLHF

V: TRBV4-3
D: TRBD2
J: TRBJ2-7
CDR3: CASSQGSLAGLSYEQYF

V: TRBV10-3
D: NA
J: TRBJ2-5
CDR3: CAISDDTRGRGETQYF

V: TRBV18
D: NA
J: TRBJ1-3
CDR3: CASSPEQGNTIYF

V: TRBV27
D: NA
J: TRBJ1-2
CDR3: CASSSTADRSYGYTF

V: TRBV6-1
D: NA
J: TRBJ2-7
CDR3: CASSEVYSYEQYF

V: TRBV7-8
D: NA
J: TRBJ1-2
CDR3: CASSLSGGGGYTF

V: TRBV7-7
D: TRBD2
J: TRBJ2-5
CDR3: CASSPRTSGGQETQYF

V: TRBV6-1
D: TRBD2
J: TRBJ2-1
CDR3: CASSEVIAGGRSYNEQFF

V: TRBV25-1
D: TRBD1
J: TRBJ1-5
CDR3: CASSESEAGGQPQHF

V: TRBV5-1
D: TRBD2
J: TRBJ2-1
CDR3: CASSLALAGTDEQFF

V: TRBV4-1
D: NA
J: TRBJ2-1
CDR3: CASSRGQVRLSYNEQFF

V: TRBV6-5
D: NA
J: TRBJ1-1
CDR3: CASSYRTMNTEAFF

V: TRBV27
D: NA
J: TRBJ1-2
CDR3: CASSLRPGLYGYTF

V: TRBV9
D: NA
J: TRBJ2-7
CDR3: CASSVDGGNTYEQYF

V: TRBV7-2
D: TRBD1
J: TRBJ1-1
CDR3: CASTGGGQNTEAFF

V: TRBV7-2
D: NA
J: TRBJ1-1
CDR3: CASSPRGGAGLNTEAFF

V: TRBV6-1
D: TRBD1
J: TRBJ1-5
CDR3: CASSEARNRGDQPQHF

V: TRBV19
D: TRBD1
J: TRBJ1-6
CDR3: CASRMDRGRNSPLHF

V: TRBV24-1
D: NA
J: TRBJ2-2
CDR3: CATSEGAELFF

V: TRBV6-2/TRBV6-3
D: TRBD1
J: TRBJ1-1
CDR3: CASSRQGAGTEAFF

V: TRBV5-1
D: NA
J: TRBJ1-1
CDR3: CASSLDATGLLGTEAFF

V: TRBV5-6
D: TRBD2
J: TRBJ2-5
CDR3: CASSPGGIETQYF

V: TRBV4-1
D: TRBD2
J: TRBJ2-1
CDR3: CASSQPGLASFF

V: TRBV6-5
D: TRBD2
J: TRBJ2-5
CDR3: CASSPGRAGETQYF

V: TRBV14
D: TRBD2
J: TRBJ2-4
CDR3: CASSQDLAGNIQYF

V: TRBV24-1
D: TRBD2
J: TRBJ2-7
CDR3: CATGRLAGDSYEQYF

V: TRBV5-3
D: TRBD1
J: TRBJ2-5
CDR3: CARSPHTKPSDRVKGETQYF

V: TRBV5-4
D: NA
J: TRBJ2-2
CDR3: CASSDRQAGELFF

V: TRBV28
D: NA
J: TRBJ1-2
CDR3: CASRAPGRGYGYTF

V: TRBV7-3
D: TRBD1
J: TRBJ2-1
CDR3: CASSLDRGVNEQFF

V: TRBV3-1/TRBV3-2
D: NA
J: TRBJ1-6
CDR3: CASSQTGSGTYNSPLHF

V: TRBV5-4
D: TRBD1
J: TRBJ1-4
CDR3: CASSMGQGYEKLFF

V: TRBV19
D: TRBD1
J: TRBJ2-2
CDR3: CASSIDRGKISSGSTGELFF

V: TRBV2
D: TRBD1
J: TRBJ2-7
CDR3: CASRAGTGYYEQYF

V: TRBV7-8
D: NA
J: TRBJ1-4
CDR3: CASSLPWSEKLFF

V: TRBV9
D: TRBD1
J: TRBJ2-7
CDR3: CASSAEDRGHEQYF

V: TRBV4-1
D: NA
J: TRBJ2-1
CDR3: CASSRTRTGINEQFF

V: TRBV7-2
D: TRBD2
J: TRBJ2-5
CDR3: CASSTIHIGLARETQYF

V: TRBV19
D: TRBD1
J: TRBJ1-5
CDR3: CASSMVRTGFLLSVDQPQHF

V: TRBV7-9
D: TRBD2
J: TRBJ2-1
CDR3: CASSQSGGAGGEQFF

V: TRBV2
D: TRBD1
J: TRBJ1-5
CDR3: CASRRDRGSYQPQHF

V: TRBV12-3/TRBV12-4
D: NA
J: TRBJ1-4
CDR3: CASTATNEKLFF

V: TRBV4-3
D: TRBD1
J: TRBJ2-1
CDR3: CASSRTGTGKYNEQFF

V: TRBV9
D: TRBD2
J: TRBJ2-7
CDR3: CASSVAASGSSYEQYF

V: TRBV10-3
D: TRBD1
J: TRBJ2-2
CDR3: CAISGTLRDRGTGELFF

V: TRBV7-2
D: TRBD2
J: TRBJ2-7
CDR3: CASSLNGGAGGIYEQYF

V: TRBV7-9
D: NA
J: TRBJ1-1
CDR3: CASSSSGRGWAVEAFF

V: TRBV7-3
D: NA
J: TRBJ1-2
CDR3: CASSLIPGQNYGYTF

V: TRBV4-3
D: NA
J: TRBJ2-3
CDR3: CASSQPSGSTDTQYF

V: TRBV7-2
D: NA
J: TRBJ2-2
CDR3: CASSFSSNRNTGELFF

V: TRBV5-6
D: NA
J: TRBJ1-2
CDR3: CASSSTWHTRNVGGYTF

V: TRBV19
D: TRBD1
J: TRBJ1-6
CDR3: CASSMGGQGDGSPLHF

V: TRBV19
D: TRBD2
J: TRBJ2-1
CDR3: CASLPSGSYNEQFF

V: TRBV4-3
D: TRBD2
J: TRBJ2-1
CDR3: CARPIAGSYNEQFF